The T cell receptor (beta chain) under discussion was sequenced for a study of metastatic and nonmetastatic thyroid tumors. Study-wide context: Thyroid patients, malignant and benign, had repertoires compared across blood and tumor or nodule tissue.

No treatment had been given to any patient before thyroid surgery. TCRdb re-analyzed the PCR reads using MiXCR. This table has roughly 13,000 clones, approximately 27% appearing once. This clone was counted ten times or more. Trimming took off 4 bases at V and 9 bases at J, with 19 bases between the two ends. The CDR3 is made up of 13 amino acids. Germline CDR1 DFQATT, CDR2 SNEGSKA (reference sequence). Sequenced sample: tumor tissue. This receptor was identified in a female donor with papillary thyroid cancer or a benign thyroid nodule (not recorded which). Some clones in this sample may be carry-over from other donors' samples. The J gene is TRBJ2-7, the V gene TRBV20-1; D not resolved. CDR3 amino acids: CSAIFGNEVVQYF. The DNA for the CDR3 is TGCAGTGCTATTTTTGGGAATGAGGTGGTGCAGTACTTC.